What follows describes a single T cell receptor (beta chain). Sequencing used immunoSEQ multiplex PCR; TCRdb keeps in-frame clones, though not all of them. Here the sample spans 75,000 to 90,000 clones, just under 90% being singletons. This record comes from a study of OX40 agonist ivuxolimab in advanced cancers. This receptor was identified in an adult with an advanced solid tumor such as melanoma, head and neck, liver or kidney cancer. The sequenced sample was CD4+ or CD8+ T cells sorted from blood, obtained in a trial of the OX40 agonist ivuxolimab.

CDR3 sequence reads: CASSPTGQGGQPQHF. In nucleotides, the CDR3 is TGTGCCAGCAGTCCGACAGGACAGGGTGGTCAGCCCCAGCATTTT. J is TRBJ1-5 and V is TRBV27, with 8 nucleotides matching TRBD1. V gave up 5 bases and J gave up 6 bases; unmatched junction bases: 9. CDR3 length: 15 amino acids. In germline, CDR1 is MNHEY, CDR2 SMNVEV (reference sequence).